These 4 T cell receptor beta chains share one sample of origin, sequenced in a study of glioma-infiltrating T cells. TCR alpha and beta CDR3 regions were amplified from RNA using iRepertoire nested multiplex PCR. TCRdb re-called the multiplex PCR reads with MiXCR, one entry per CDR3 protein. The sample lists about 89,000 distinct CDR3 sequences; under 30% were seen once. The sample consisted of glioma tissue, nonneoplastic brain tissue, or PBMCs (not recorded which). These receptors all come from a human donor with low-grade glioma or glioblastoma, undergoing nonglioma brain surgery, or in good health (not recorded which).

This clonotype was observed many times. The gene calls are TRBV12-3 or TRBV12-4 and TRBJ2-7; unclear D gene. The length of the CDR3 is 13 residues. Deletions cut 1 base from V and 2 bases from J, with 6 bases between. CDR3 nucleotide sequence: TGTGCCAGCAGTTTAGACAGAGCCTACGAGCAGTACTTC. Residues: CASSLDRAYEQYF.

With regard to this clonotype: Possible read error: a much larger clone is one base away. The gene calls are TRBV12-3 or TRBV12-4 and TRBJ1-1; D unresolved. The CDR3 spans 15 residues. CDR3 coding DNA: TGTGCCAGCAGTTTAGGGCCGGTAATGAACACTGAAGTTTTCTTT. Translated, it gives CASSLGPVMNTEVFF.

The chain employs TRBV18 and TRBJ1-1; unclear D gene. Germline CDR1 KGHSH, CDR2 LQKENI. The V end was cut by 1 base, the J end by 0 bases, with 9 bases between. The CDR3 covers 15 residues. The CDR3 region has the DNA TGTGCCAGCTCACCACTCGGACCGATGAACACTGAAGCTTTCTTT. Its translation is CASSPLGPMNTEAFF.

A word on this clonotype: A much larger clone lies a single base off, so this may be a read error. The V gene is TRBV10-2, the J gene TRBJ1-5, with 7 bases lining up with TRBD1. The CDR3 consists of 17 residues. Per germline, CDR1 WSHSY and CDR2 SAAADI. CDR3: CAGSEGRQGSGYQPQHF. The CDR3 bases are TGCGCCGGCAGTGAGGGACGACAGGGTAGTGGGTATCAGCCCCAGCATTTT.